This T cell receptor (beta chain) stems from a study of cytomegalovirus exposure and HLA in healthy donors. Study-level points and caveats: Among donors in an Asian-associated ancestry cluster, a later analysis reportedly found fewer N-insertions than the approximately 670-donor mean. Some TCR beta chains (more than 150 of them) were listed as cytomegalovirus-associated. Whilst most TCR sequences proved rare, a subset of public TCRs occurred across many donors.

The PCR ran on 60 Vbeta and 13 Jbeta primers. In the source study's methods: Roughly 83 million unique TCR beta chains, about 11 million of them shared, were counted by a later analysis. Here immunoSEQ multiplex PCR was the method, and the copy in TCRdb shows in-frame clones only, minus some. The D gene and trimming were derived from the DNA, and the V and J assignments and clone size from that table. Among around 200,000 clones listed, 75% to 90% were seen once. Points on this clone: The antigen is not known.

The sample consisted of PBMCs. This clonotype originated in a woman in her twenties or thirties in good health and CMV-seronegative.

CDR3 in DNA: TGTGCCAGCAGCCAAATTCCTGGGGCAGCTAGCACAGATACGCAGTATTTT. It encodes CASSQIPGAASTDTQYF. This chain uses TRBV7-9 with TRBJ2-3, with a weak D call TRBD1 (5 bases). Germline V gene lookup returns CDR1 SEHNR and CDR2 FQNEAQ (reference sequence). This CDR3 is built from 17 residues. With 5 bases removed from V and 0 bases from J, the gap between germline ends came to 18 bases.